The T cell receptor beta chain under discussion was sequenced for a study of blood T cell repertoires in COVID-19. V dropped 0 bases and J dropped 4; count of bases not matched to a gene: 2. Germline loops: CDR1 MNHEY, CDR2 SVGAGI. This CDR3 comprises 15 residues. This table comes from immunoSEQ multiplex PCR, and its TCRdb copy is limited to in-frame clones, with some not included. The repertoire includes under 200,000 clones, 80% to 85% of them detected once, and 2.6% sits in the top ten. The chain is built from TRBV6-5 and TRBJ1-2, with 10 bases matching TRBD1. The TCR was taken from a human donor with acute or convalescent COVID-19. The donor label of this sample is uncertain. The sequencing sample was made of peripheral blood. The CDR3: CASSYSWTGGYGYTF. CDR3 coding DNA: TGTGCCAGCAGTTACTCTTGGACAGGGGGCTATGGCTACACCTTC.